These 7 T cell receptor beta chains share one sample of origin, sequenced in a study of T cell clonality in common variable immunodeficiency (dated by TCRdb to 2013 to 2016). Overall study results and their limits: Fewer deletions and N-nucleotide insertions were reportedly observed in CVID TCRbeta sequences, and highly modified clones with 13 or more V deletions were reportedly absent from CVID TCRbeta sequences.

No antigen has been identified for these receptors. Libraries came from the immunoSEQ multiplex PCR assay. TCRdb stores this immuneACCESS table with in-frame sequences only. Part of the clones is absent; in the studies checked, under half of the shortfall reflects unresolved V genes, and no reason is known for the rest. For this sample, 30,000 to 40,000 clones appear and none is a singleton. Jointly, the top ten make up roughly 6.7% of the sample. The sample was peripheral blood mononuclear cells. These receptors were obtained from a human donor with common variable immunodeficiency.

This clone was detected only a few times. At one end, the junction sequence differs from germline, possibly due to a read error. The read is 3 residues too short to cover the CDR3 end, so that end is filled in from the germline J gene. The chain joins TRBV7-9 to TRBJ1-2, with TRBD1 as a possible D gene (5 bases). Germline values: CDR1 SEHNR, CDR2 FQNEAQ (reference sequence). The CDR3 is 13 amino acids. The DNA read from the CDR3 is TGTTCCAGCAGCCGGGACTCAATCTATGGC. Its protein is CSSSRDSIYG. The full CDR3 reads CSSSRDSIYGYTF.

Only a few counts were recorded for this clone. The CDR3 end falls 3 residues outside the read, so it is completed with the germline J gene. Other nucleotide sequences from this sample produce the same CDR3. This chain links TRBV20-1 with TRBJ2-7; 13 bases are shared with TRBD2. CDR1 DFQATT and CDR2 SNEGSKA come from the germline V gene (reference sequence). The ends lost 5 bases at V and 4 bases at J; junction bases unmatched: 5. CDR3 length equals 14 residues. The CDR3 sequence is CSASGLAGAYEQYF. CDR3 DNA, as far as it was read: TGCAGTGCTTCCGGACTAGCGGGGGCGTACGAG.

This clone showed up many times. With the read ending 3 residues before the CDR3 end, the germline J gene is used to fill in that end. The chain employs TRBV19 and TRBJ2-7; maybe TRBD1 (6 bases). The CDR3 extends over 14 amino acids. CDR1 and CDR2 (germline): LNHDA, SQIVND (reference sequence). The germline V and J ends were trimmed by 7 bases and 5 bases, with 18 bases remaining between them. The part of the CDR3 DNA that was read is TGTGCCAGTAAGTCTGGAACAGGGTTCCACGAG. Amino acids: CASKSGTGFHE. The entire CDR3 protein reads CASKSGTGFHEQYF.

This clone was recorded at least ten times. The CDR3 region is CASSPPGQYLSGNTIYF. Incomplete CDR3 DNA: TGTGCCAGCTCACCACCGGGACAATATCTTTCTGGAAACACC. The chain links TRBV18 to TRBJ1-3; maybe TRBD1 (6 bases). Read coverage stops 3 residues before the CDR3 terminus; the germline J gene supplies the remainder. V lost 0 bases, J lost 1 base, and 13 bases lay in between. CDR1 is KGHSH and CDR2 is LQKENI in the germline V gene. The length of the CDR3 is 17 residues.

CDR3 DNA, as far as it was read: TGTGCCAGCAGCGCCGGGAGCGGGAGGCAAAATGAG. It codes for CASSAGSGRQNE. Given in full, the CDR3 is CASSAGSGRQNEQFF. The chain couples TRBV7-2 to TRBJ2-1, with 9 nucleotides matching TRBD2. The read terminates 3 residues ahead of where the CDR3 ends, so the germline J gene completes it. The CDR3 runs 15 residues. CDR1 is SGHTA, CDR2 FQGNSA, per germline. J lost 7 bases, V lost 5 bases, and 9 bases had no gene match.

This clone was counted only a few times. Read data end 3 residues before the CDR3 end; the end is taken from the germline J gene. The rearrangement joins TRBV7-6 to TRBJ1-1; D is unresolved. This CDR3 has 14 amino acids. Germline lookup yields CDR1 SGHVS and CDR2 FNYEAQ. Between the trimmed V and J ends, which lost 5 bases and 1 base, there was a span of 11 bases. This CDR3 is CASSPGQTNTEAFF. The DNA read from the CDR3 is TGTGCCAGCAGCCCGGGTCAGACGAACACTGAA.

This clone was seen a handful of times. Read data end 3 residues before the CDR3 end; the end is taken from the germline J gene. The chain couples TRBV7-2 to TRBJ2-2; D gene uncertain. Trimming took 1 base from V and 6 from J, leaving 9 bases between them. The germline V gene has CDR1 SGHTA and CDR2 FQGNSA. The CDR3 is made up of 14 amino acids. Here the CDR3 reads CASSLEAGSGELFF. CDR3 DNA, as far as it was read: TGTGCCAGCAGCTTAGAGGCTGGTTCCGGGGAG. Full variable domain (rest looked up from reference TRBV7-2 and TRBJ2-2): GAGVSQSPSNKVTEKGKDVELRCDPISGHTALYWYRQSLGQGLEFLIYFQGNSAPDKSGLPSDRFSAERTGGSVSTLTIQRTQQEDSAVYLCASSLEAGSGELFFGEGSRLTVL.